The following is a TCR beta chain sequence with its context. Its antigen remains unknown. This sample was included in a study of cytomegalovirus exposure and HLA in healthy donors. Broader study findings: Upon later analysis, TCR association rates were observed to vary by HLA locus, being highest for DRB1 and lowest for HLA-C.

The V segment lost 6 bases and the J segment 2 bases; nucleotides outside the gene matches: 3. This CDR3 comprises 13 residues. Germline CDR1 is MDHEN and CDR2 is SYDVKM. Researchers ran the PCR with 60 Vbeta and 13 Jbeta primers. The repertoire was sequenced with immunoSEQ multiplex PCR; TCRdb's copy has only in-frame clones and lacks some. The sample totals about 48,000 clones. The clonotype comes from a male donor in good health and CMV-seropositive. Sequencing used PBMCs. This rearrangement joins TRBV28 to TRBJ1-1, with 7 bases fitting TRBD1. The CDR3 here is CASRRQGNTEAFF. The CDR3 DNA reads TGTGCCAGCAGGCGACAGGGAAACACTGAAGCTTTCTTT.